The 28 T cell receptor beta chains reported below all come from one sample, sequenced in a study of shared clonotypes between healthy human individuals. The assay was immunoSEQ multiplex PCR, and TCRdb's table has in-frame clones only and misses some. This table has a few million clones, around nine tenths appearing once. Sequencing used naive CD4+ T cells sorted from blood. Indicated subset: CD45RA+ positively selected. Source of these receptors: a man between 18 and 35 years old in good health.

The rearrangement uses TRBV5-6 and TRBJ1-5; 9 bases line up with TRBD1. The CDR3 is 15 residues long. V lost 3 bases, J lost 10 bases, and 11 bases stayed unmatched. Germline CDR1 and CDR2: SGHDT and YYEEEE. The CDR3 loop reads CASSSWDRDISPQHF. CDR3 nucleotide sequence: TGTGCCAGCAGCTCCTGGGACAGGGACATCAGCCCCCAGCATTTT.

The rearrangement joins TRBV6-1 to TRBJ1-5; no clear D. Germline V gene lookup returns CDR1 MNHNS and CDR2 SASEGT. The CDR3 extends over 14 amino acids. V lost 4 bases, J lost 8 bases, and 15 bases lay in between. The chain's CDR3 is CASSGEPSGEPQHF. CDR3 coding DNA: TGTGCCAGCAGTGGAGAGCCGAGCGGAGAGCCCCAGCATTTT.

The chain uses TRBV5-4 and TRBJ2-3; D is uncertain. With 0 bases removed from V and 0 bases from J, the gap between germline ends came to 5 bases. The CDR3 has 14 residues. The germline V gene has CDR1 SGHNT and CDR2 YYREEE (reference sequence). CDR3 nucleotide sequence: TGTGCCAGCAGCTTGGGTCACAGCACAGATACGCAGTATTTT. Protein sequence: CASSLGHSTDTQYF.

The rearrangement links TRBV5-6 to TRBJ1-2; D perhaps matches TRBD1 (6 bases). V lost 1 base, J lost 1 base, and 11 bases lay in between. Germline V lookup: CDR1 SGHDT, CDR2 YYEEEE. The CDR3 is 15 residues long. CDR3 DNA: TGTGCCAGCAGCTTGTTCCAGGGGCTTAACTATGGCTACACCTTC. This gives the protein CASSLFQGLNYGYTF.

This clone was recorded once. Other DNA sequences within the sample encode an identical CDR3. The chain links TRBV5-1 to TRBJ2-3; perhaps TRBD1 as D (5 bases). Germline lookup yields CDR1 SGHRS and CDR2 YFSETQ. Trimming cost V 0 bases and J 1 base, with 9 bases left between them. CDR3 length: 15 amino acids. DNA of the CDR3: TGCGCCAGCAGCTTGGGGGGCGTTGGCACAGATACGCAGTATTTT. This sequence encodes CASSLGGVGTDTQYF.

The rearrangement uses TRBV6-5 and TRBJ2-2; the D gene is possibly TRBD2 (6 bases). V was cut by 0 bases and J by 7 bases, with 12 bases left in between. Germline CDR1 and CDR2: MNHEY and SVGAGI. The CDR3 contains 15 residues. The DNA of the CDR3 is TGTGCCAGCAGTTACTCAGACCGGGGGAGCGGGGAGCTGTTTTTT. It specifies CASSYSDRGSGELFF.

CDR3 nucleotide sequence: TGCGCCAGCAGTGAGGGGACTAGCGTCGTTGATGAGCAGTTCTTC. This sequence encodes CASSEGTSVVDEQFF. The chain joins TRBV10-1 to TRBJ2-1; 10 nucleotides agree with TRBD2. CDR3 length: 15 residues. Germline lookup yields CDR1 WNHNN and CDR2 SYGVQD (reference sequence). V was pared by 2 bases and J by 8 bases, with 6 bases of the junction left unmatched.

The chain links TRBV7-2 to TRBJ2-3, with a possible D match to TRBD2 (6 bases). The V gene's germline CDR1 is SGHTA and CDR2 FQGNSA. There are 13 residues in the CDR3. The ends were cut back, 6 bases at V and 2 bases at J, with 9 bases in the middle. The CDR3 here is CASRSGVTDTQYF. In nucleotides, the CDR3 is TGTGCCAGCAGATCGGGAGTCACAGATACGCAGTATTTT.

The rearrangement links TRBV5-6 to TRBJ2-5; 9 bases match TRBD1. This CDR3 is built from 14 residues. Trimming removed 3 bases from V and 6 bases from J; junction bases left unmatched: 6. The germline V gene has CDR1 SGHDT and CDR2 YYEEEE. The CDR3 DNA follows: TGTGCCAGCAGCTCCCTACAGGGGGCGAAGACCCAGTACTTC. Translated, it gives CASSSLQGAKTQYF.

This sequence joins TRBV27 and TRBJ2-1; 9 positions match TRBD1. CDR3 length equals 15 residues. Germline trimming cut 2 bases from V and 6 bases from J; bases unmatched to any gene: 5. Germline V gene lookup returns CDR1 MNHEY and CDR2 SMNVEV (reference sequence). CDR3 residues: CASSLLGTGRNEQFF. Written as DNA, the CDR3 is TGTGCCAGCAGTTTACTGGGGACAGGGCGCAATGAGCAGTTCTTC.

The chain recombines TRBV29-1 with TRBJ1-1, with D possibly TRBD1 on 6 matching bases. V lost 6 bases and J 6 bases, leaving 23 bases between the germline ends. The CDR3 spans 15 residues. Germline V CDR1 and CDR2: SQVTM, ANQGSEA. DNA of the CDR3: TGCAGCGTAACTGCCGGTCGACAGGATTTCGCTGAAGCTTTCTTT. It yields the protein CSVTAGRQDFAEAFF.

The V call is TRBV14, the J call TRBJ2-5; no definite D call. V dropped 0 bases and J dropped 2 bases, with 10 bases sitting between them. Per germline, CDR1 SGHDN and CDR2 FVKESK. CDR3 length: 15 amino acids. DNA for the CDR3: TGTGCCAGCAGCCAAGAAGGCAGAAGACAAGAGACCCAGTACTTC. Its translation is CASSQEGRRQETQYF. The full variable domain, with the rest looked up from reference TRBV14 and TRBJ2-5, is EAGVTQFPSHSVIEKGQTVTLRCDPISGHDNLYWYRRVMGKEIKFLLHFVKESKQDESGMPNNRFLAERTGGTYSTLKVQPAELEDSGVYFCASSQEGRRQETQYFGPGTRLLVL.

J is TRBJ2-7 and V is TRBV5-1; TRBD2 aligns across 9 bases. The ends lost 2 bases at V and 1 base at J; junction bases unmatched: 4. The CDR3 is 15 amino acids. The germline CDR1 and CDR2 sequences are SGHRS and YFSETQ. The CDR3 DNA follows: TGCGCCAGCAGCTTAGCGGGGGGAGCTTCCTACGAGCAGTACTTC. Its protein is CASSLAGGASYEQYF.

The chain employs TRBV5-8 and TRBJ2-6; no reliable D call. The germline V gene encodes CDR1 SGHTS and CDR2 YDEGEE. V was cut by 2 bases and J by 0 bases, with 0 bases left in between. The CDR3 loop spans 13 amino acids. CDR3 protein: CASSFSGANVLTF. The CDR3 DNA sequence: TGTGCCAGCAGCTTCTCTGGGGCCAACGTCCTGACTTTC.

This clone was found once. V usage is TRBV5-3 and J usage is TRBJ2-7; TRBD2 agrees at 12 bases. TRBV5-3 is annotated as an ORF whose role is uncertain. V gave up 4 bases and J gave up 1 base; unmatched junction bases: 6. CDR3 length: 16 residues. The CDR3 protein is CARSRLLAGGSYEQYF. The CDR3, as DNA: TGTGCCAGAAGCCGCCTACTAGCGGGAGGATCCTACGAGCAGTACTTC.

The chain combines TRBV7-2 with TRBJ2-2, with D unresolved. V lost 3 bases, J lost 6 bases, and 5 bases lay in between. Germline V gene data show CDR1 as SGHTA and CDR2 as FQGNSA. The CDR3 covers 12 residues. CDR3 DNA sequence: TGTGCCAGCAGCTTCAGTCCCGGGGAGCTGTTTTTT. Protein: CASSFSPGELFF.

This chain links TRBV12-5 with TRBJ2-7, with D perhaps TRBD2 (6 bases). V gave up 10 bases and J gave up 0 bases, with 13 bases separating them. This CDR3 is built from 13 residues. From germline, CDR1 is LGHNT and CDR2 FRNRAP. The CDR3 reads CATLDGSSYEQYF. CDR3 coding DNA: TGTGCTACCTTAGACGGGAGCTCCTACGAGCAGTACTTC.

The V call is TRBV18, the J call TRBJ1-2; D gene unclear. V lost 2 bases and J lost 0, with 10 bases in between. The CDR3 spans 15 residues. Looked up from germline, CDR1 is KGHSH and CDR2 is LQKENI. The DNA for the CDR3 is TGTGCCAGCTCACCAGGTCCAGGAACTAACTATGGCTACACCTTC. Translating gives CASSPGPGTNYGYTF.

The rearrangement joins TRBV18 to TRBJ2-4; D is perhaps TRBD2 (5 bases). The CDR3 covers 14 residues. Germline CDR1 and CDR2: KGHSH and LQKENI. V lost 2 bases to trimming and J lost 9 bases, with 14 bases between them. The CDR3 is CASSPMEVGVIQYF. CDR3 sequence (DNA): TGTGCCAGCTCACCAATGGAGGTCGGGGTCATTCAGTACTTC.

This chain connects TRBV6-5 to TRBJ2-7; possible D gene TRBD2, 6 bases. From germline, CDR1 is MNHEY and CDR2 SVGAGI. V dropped 4 bases and J dropped 0 bases, with 10 bases sitting between them. This CDR3 is built from 14 residues. The CDR3 coding sequence is TGTGCCAGCAGTTCAGGGACTCACTCCTACGAGCAGTACTTC. Translated, it gives CASSSGTHSYEQYF.

V gene TRBV9 combines with J gene TRBJ1-3; D might be TRBD1 (5 bases). The CDR3 has 14 residues. Germline CDR1 SGDLS, CDR2 YYNGEE. V shed 3 bases and J shed 2 bases, with 9 bases lying between them. The CDR3 bases are TGTGCCAGCAGCGGAGACAGTCCTGGAAACACCATATATTTT. It is translated as CASSGDSPGNTIYF.

The chain has TRBV4-1 and TRBJ1-2; D gene unclear. CDR1 and CDR2 from the germline V gene are MGHRA and YSYEKL. This CDR3 has 14 amino acids. The V and J ends lost 2 bases and 2 bases respectively, with 9 bases between them. CDR3 in DNA: TGCGCCAGCAGCCAAAGGGTCGGGAACTATGGCTACACCTTC. Translating it yields CASSQRVGNYGYTF.

The chain couples TRBV4-1 to TRBJ1-2; 9 bases are a match to TRBD1. The CDR3 extends over 16 amino acids. The V segment lost 0 bases and the J segment 7 bases; nucleotides outside the gene matches: 9. CDR1 is MGHRA, CDR2 YSYEKL, per germline. The CDR3 region is CASSQERTGAISGYTF. DNA for the CDR3: TGCGCCAGCAGCCAAGAGAGGACAGGGGCGATTTCTGGCTACACCTTC.

A note on this clone: This same CDR3 is encoded by further DNA sequences in the sample. This chain links TRBV9 with TRBJ2-3; D ambiguous. The V and J ends lost 1 base and 6 bases respectively, with 6 bases between them. The CDR3 sequence is 12 residues long. Germline CDR1 and CDR2: SGDLS and YYNGEE. The CDR3 here is CASSVYGDTQYF. CDR3 nucleotides: TGTGCCAGCAGCGTATACGGCGATACGCAGTATTTT.

V and J are TRBV6-4 and TRBJ2-3; 10 positions agree with TRBD2. CDR3 length equals 19 residues. V was pared by 6 bases and J by 5 bases, with 20 bases of the junction left unmatched. CDR1 and CDR2 from the germline V gene are MRHNA and SNTAGT. The CDR3 nucleotides read TGTGCCAGCAGGGACCCTAGCGGGGGTACACCACATCAAATAGATACGCAGTATTTT. Amino acids: CASRDPSGGTPHQIDTQYF.

CDR3 nucleotides: TGCAGCGTTGAATCGAGAGGCTACGGCTATGGCTACACCTTC. It yields the protein CSVESRGYGYGYTF. The J gene is TRBJ1-2, the V gene TRBV29-1; D call uncertain. V lost 2 bases to trimming and J lost 4 bases, with 14 bases between them. This CDR3 is built from 14 residues. Germline assignment: CDR1 SQVTM and CDR2 ANQGSEA.

The V gene is TRBV30, the J gene TRBJ2-5, with D unresolved. Germline CDR1 is GTSNPN and CDR2 is SVGIG (reference sequence). Trimming removed 4 bases at V and 2 bases at J, with 5 bases between. The CDR3 has 11 amino acids. The CDR3 coding sequence is TGTGCCTGGAACCTTCAAGAGACCCAGTACTTC. Amino acid sequence: CAWNLQETQYF. Using reference TRBV30 and TRBJ2-5 for the parts outside the CDR3, the full variable domain is SQTIHQWPATLVQPVGSPLSLECTVEGTSNPNLYWYRQAAGRGLQLLFYSVGIGQISSEVPQNLSASRPQDRQFILSSKKLLLSDSGFYLCAWNLQETQYFGPGTRLLVL.

The rearrangement uses TRBV19 and TRBJ1-5, with 9 bases lining up with TRBD1. The CDR3 is 15 residues long. The V gene's germline CDR1 is LNHDA and CDR2 SQIVND (reference sequence). V trimming: 4 bases; J trimming: 8 bases; junction bases outside the gene matches: 9. Here the CDR3 DNA reads TGTGCCAGTAGTACCAGGACAGGGGCCGCGGAGCCCCAGCATTTT. Translated, it gives CASSTRTGAAEPQHF. Filled out from reference TRBV19 and TRBJ1-5, the complete variable domain reads DGGITQSPKYLFRKEGQNVTLSCEQNLNHDAMYWYRQDPGQGLRLIYYSQIVNDFQKGDIAEGYSVSREKKESFPLTVTSAQKNPTAFYLCASSTRTGAAEPQHFGDGTRLSIL.